Listed below are T cell receptor beta chains from one sample, sequenced in a study of blood T cell repertoires in COVID-19. Sequenced by immunoSEQ multiplex PCR; TCRdb stores in-frame clones only, minus some. The sample carries around 190,000 clones, 70% to 90% recorded once. Sequenced input: peripheral blood. The receptors originated from a man aged 50 to 59 with active or convalescent COVID-19. CDR3s include the opening cysteine and the closing phenylalanine or tryptophan. D genes are given only for firm matches. Part of the rows lack a size; the others show once, few, many or a class for expanded clones.

J gene,V gene,D gene,clone size,CDR3 DNA,CDR3 protein
TRBJ1-1,TRBV6-5,-,-,TGTGCCAGCAGTCTCGACACAGGGCTGGGGGCTGAAGCTTTCTTT,CASSLDTGLGAEAFF
TRBJ1-1,TRBV28,TRBD1,-,TGTGCCAGCAGACCCCTAGGGACAGCCCAGGGATCGAACACTGAAGCTTTCTTT,CASRPLGTAQGSNTEAFF
TRBJ2-5,TRBV5-1,TRBD1,-,TGCGCCAGCAGCCCAAGGACAGGGGTAGAGACCCAGTACTTC,CASSPRTGVETQYF
TRBJ2-5,TRBV7-9,-,-,TGTGCCAGCAGACTGGACAGCGCGGAAGAGACCCAGTACTTC,CASRLDSAEETQYF
TRBJ1-3,TRBV12-3/TRBV12-4,-,-,TGTGCCAGCAAATCGGGAGGGGGAAACACCATATATTTT,CASKSGGGNTIYF
TRBJ2-7,TRBV28,TRBD2,-,TGTGCCAGCACCCTAGCGGCGGATACCTACGAGCAGTACTTC,CASTLAADTYEQYF
TRBJ2-5,TRBV9,-,-,TGTGCCAGCAGCGGTTCGTTGGGGTCGGGGCAAGAGACCCAGTACTTC,CASSGSLGSGQETQYF
TRBJ2-7,TRBV18,TRBD1,-,TGTGCCAGCTCACGTGGGACAGCCTCCTACGAGCAGTACTTC,CASSRGTASYEQYF
TRBJ2-7,TRBV4-3,-,-,TGCGCCAGCAGCCACCTCGTGACAGGTCCTACGGAGCAGTACTTC,CASSHLVTGPTEQYF
TRBJ1-1,TRBV19,-,-,TGTGCCAGTAGTGACAGGTTGAACACTGAAGCTTTCTTT,CASSDRLNTEAFF
TRBJ2-2,TRBV10-3,TRBD2,-,TGTGCCCATCAGTCGGGGGGGCGGAACACCGGGGAGCTGTTTTTT,CAHQSGGRNTGELFF
TRBJ2-3,TRBV5-3,-,-,TGTGCCAGAAGCTTGGCCACGGGTAAAGGTGCCCGTACGCAGTATTTT,CARSLATGKGARTQYF
TRBJ1-1,TRBV18,-,-,TGTGCCAGCTCACCAATTGCAGGGGTGACTGAAGCTTTCTTT,CASSPIAGVTEAFF
TRBJ2-1,TRBV11-2,-,few,TGTGCCAGCAGCTTGGGAACCGGGACAACTTTCAATGAGCAGTTCTTC,CASSLGTGTTFNEQFF
TRBJ1-1,TRBV7-2,-,-,TGTGCCAGCAGCCTAATGACAGTCTTGAACACTGAAGCTTTCTTT,CASSLMTVLNTEAFF
TRBJ2-5,TRBV2,TRBD1,-,TGTGCCGGACGACAGGGGATGGGGGAGACCCAGTACTTC,CAGRQGMGETQYF
TRBJ2-1,TRBV23-1,-,-,TGCGCCAGCAGTCAATGGGGACTCAAAATGGGGATAATTGAGCAGTTCTTC,CASSQWGLKMGIIEQFF
TRBJ1-1,TRBV6-6,-,-,TGTGCCAGCAGTTTACGGCCTGACTATGAAGCTTTCTTT,CASSLRPDYEAFF
TRBJ2-7,TRBV19,-,-,TGTGCCAGTTCCACAGGGATTAGCTCCTACGAGCAGTACTTC,CASSTGISSYEQYF
TRBJ2-5,TRBV4-1,TRBD2,-,TGCGCCAGCAGCCTGGGGGTGACTAGCGAGGAGACCCAGTACTTC,CASSLGVTSEETQYF
TRBJ1-2,TRBV19,TRBD1,-,TGTGCCAGTAGCGAGGGACAGCTCGGAGGCTACACCTTC,CASSEGQLGGYTF
TRBJ2-1,TRBV18,TRBD2,-,TGTGCCAGCTCACCACCGGGACTAAGAGGTGAGCAGTTCTTC,CASSPPGLRGEQFF
TRBJ1-4,TRBV5-5,-,-,TGTGCCAGCAGCTGGGGGAACGGACAGAATGAAAAACTGTTTTTT,CASSWGNGQNEKLFF
TRBJ2-1,TRBV13,TRBD1,many,TGTGCCAGCAGCTGGACAGGGAAAATCGATGAGCAGTTCTTC,CASSWTGKIDEQFF
TRBJ2-5,TRBV7-3,TRBD1,-,TGTGCCAGCAGCCCTTCGACAGGGTCCGGTGAGACCCAGTACTTC,CASSPSTGSGETQYF
TRBJ1-4,TRBV4-3,TRBD1,-,TGCGCCAGCAGCCAAGAAGGGCAGGGGGGTGAAAAACTGTTTTTT,CASSQEGQGGEKLFF
TRBJ2-5,TRBV2,TRBD2,-,TGTGCCAGCAACCGACTAGCGGGGGGTTCGGAGACCCAGTACTTC,CASNRLAGGSETQYF
TRBJ1-2,TRBV2,-,-,TGTGCCAGCAGTGAGGCTGTAGGAGGGCTTTACGGCTACACCTTC,CASSEAVGGLYGYTF
TRBJ2-5,TRBV18,TRBD1,-,TGTGCCAGCTCACCCGGGACAGGGGGCGGAGAGACCCAGTACTTC,CASSPGTGGGETQYF
TRBJ1-2,TRBV18,-,-,TGTGCCAGCTCACCAAGAGCTAACTATGGCTACACCTTC,CASSPRANYGYTF
TRBJ2-7,TRBV2,TRBD2,-,TGTGCCAGCAGGGGACTAGCGCTAGGCGAGCAGTACTTC,CASRGLALGEQYF
TRBJ2-4,TRBV12-1,-,-,TGTGCCAGCAGCTTTGAAGGGGCCGGGTTCGGTTCACTACCAATAAATTTAGCCAAAAACATTCAGTACTTC,CASSFEGAGFGSLPINLAKNIQYF